Below are 21 T cell receptor beta chains sequenced from a single sample in a study of control samples from healthy donors and cancer patients. TCRdb's copy holds only in-frame clones and misses some; the assay was immunoSEQ multiplex PCR. The table has 130,000 to 150,000 clones, about 91% seen once; the top ten hold roughly 3.1%. Source material: blood. These receptors were taken from a man aged 25-45 years in good health.

The chain is built from TRBV6-6 and TRBJ2-7; the D gene is possibly TRBD1 (5 bases). Germline CDR1 MNHNY, CDR2 SVGAGI (reference sequence). V was trimmed by 2 bases and J by 2 bases, leaving 10 bases between them. The CDR3 length is 14 residues. This CDR3 is CASSYGQGTYEQYF. CDR3 bases: TGTGCCAGCAGTTACGGGCAGGGTACCTACGAGCAGTACTTC.

The chain recombines TRBV7-9 with TRBJ2-7; 7 bases line up with TRBD2. Trimming removed 0 bases from V and 3 bases from J; junction bases left unmatched: 8. In germline, CDR1 is SEHNR, CDR2 FQNEAQ (reference sequence). This CDR3 is built from 16 residues. In nucleotides, the CDR3 is TGTGCCAGCAGCTTAGCAGGACTAGACTACCGCTACGAGCAGTACTTC. Translation gives CASSLAGLDYRYEQYF.

This chain connects TRBV7-5 to TRBJ1-6; the listed D gene, TRBD1, was not tested against the DNA. TRBV7-5 is labeled a pseudogene. This CDR3 is 16 amino acids long. CDR3 loop: CARSLAGQESGSPLHF. Written as DNA, the CDR3 is TGTGCCAGAAGCTTAGCAGGACAGGAAAGCGGTTCACCCCTCCACTTT.

The chain employs TRBV19 and TRBJ1-1; 11 positions agree with TRBD1. Germline V CDR1 and CDR2: LNHDA, SQIVND (reference sequence). The CDR3 spans 15 residues. Trimming at V came to 4 bases and at J to 8 bases, leaving 9 bases not matched to a gene. DNA for the CDR3: TGTGCCAGTAGTACTCCCGGGACAGGGGGAACCGAAGCTTTCTTT. As protein: CASSTPGTGGTEAFF.

This clone showed up just once. The chain combines TRBV27 with TRBJ1-6; D possibly corresponds to TRBD1 (5 bases). Germline CDR1 reads MNHEY; CDR2 reads SMNVEV (reference sequence). This CDR3 comprises 18 residues. V was pared by 2 bases and J by 8 bases, with 22 bases between. CDR3 nucleotide sequence: TGTGCCAGCAGTTTAGCCGGCAGGGCAACATTATTGGATTCACCCCTCCACTTT. This translates into CASSLAGRATLLDSPLHF.

V is TRBV19 and J is TRBJ2-7; D possibly corresponds to TRBD1 (6 bases). Trimming removed 5 bases from V and 5 bases from J, with 19 bases in between. The V gene's germline CDR1 is LNHDA and CDR2 SQIVND (reference sequence). This CDR3 has 15 amino acids. The CDR3 loop is CASSLGTGFGDEQYF. As DNA, the CDR3 is TGTGCCAGTAGTCTAGGAACAGGGTTTGGCGACGAGCAGTACTTC.

In regard to this clone: Other DNA variants within this sample encode the same CDR3. The chain is built from TRBV6-5 and TRBJ1-1; no clear D. This CDR3 region has 13 residues. Trimming removed 5 bases from V and 0 bases from J, with 7 bases in between. From germline, CDR1 is MNHEY and CDR2 SVGAGI. The CDR3 region is CASSPTVNTEAFF. The CDR3 nucleotides read TGTGCCAGCAGTCCTACGGTGAACACTGAAGCTTTCTTT.

This clone was observed a single time. The V gene is TRBV5-1, the J gene TRBJ1-2; D uncertain. CDR1 SGHRS and CDR2 YFSETQ come from the germline V gene. CDR3 size: 12 residues. V shed 0 bases and J shed 9 bases, with 9 bases lying between them. The CDR3 loop is CASSLDLRSYTF. The CDR3, as DNA: TGCGCCAGCAGCTTGGATCTAAGGAGCTACACCTTC.

The rearrangement joins TRBV7-6 to TRBJ2-3; 11 bases match TRBD2. Germline loops: CDR1 SGHVS, CDR2 FNYEAQ. This CDR3 contains 17 residues. Losses at the gene ends were 0 bases for V and 3 bases for J; bases not matched to a gene: 5. This CDR3 is CASSLARLAGRTDTQYF. The CDR3 DNA reads as TGTGCCAGCAGCTTAGCTAGACTAGCGGGGAGAACAGATACGCAGTATTTT.

The chain couples TRBV27 to TRBJ1-1; 10 nucleotides agree with TRBD1. This CDR3 has 14 amino acids. After removal of 5 bases from V and 4 bases from J, the junction contained 4 bases not matched to a gene. Germline CDR1 and CDR2: MNHEY and SMNVEV (reference sequence). CDR3 DNA: TGTGCCAGCAGTAGACAGGGGGCAGGCACTGAAGCTTTCTTT. It encodes CASSRQGAGTEAFF.

This clone was recorded only once. The chain joins TRBV21-1 to TRBJ1-5. TRBV21-1 is given as a pseudogene. The CDR3 extends over 15 amino acids. The CDR3 nucleotides are TGTGCCAGCAGCAAAGGGGGGGGCTTAAATCAGCCCCAGCATTTT. Protein: CASSKGGGLNQPQHF.

The J gene is TRBJ2-7, the V gene TRBV9, with unresolved D. V was cut by 0 bases and J by 0 bases, with 10 bases left in between. Germline V gives CDR1 SGDLS, CDR2 YYNGEE. This CDR3 region has 15 residues. The CDR3 loop reads CASSVGDGPSYEQYF. CDR3 coding DNA: TGTGCCAGCAGCGTAGGTGACGGACCCTCCTACGAGCAGTACTTC. Complete variable domain (other parts from reference TRBV9 and TRBJ2-7): DSGVTQTPKHLITATGQRVTLRCSPRSGDLSVYWYQQSLDQGLQFLIQYYNGEERAKGNILERFSAQQFPDLHSELNLSSLELGDSALYFCASSVGDGPSYEQYFGPGTRLTVT.

This clone was picked up one time. The chain couples TRBV24-1 to TRBJ2-1; either TRBD1 or TRBD2 may supply D (5 bases each). The germline V gene encodes CDR1 KGHDR and CDR2 SFDVKD. The V gene lost 2 bases and the J gene lost 2 bases, with 9 bases spanning the gap. The CDR3 runs 15 residues. The CDR3 region has the DNA TGTGCCACCAGTGATTATGGGACGGCCTACAATGAGCAGTTCTTC. Translated, it gives CATSDYGTAYNEQFF.

V usage is TRBV12-3 or TRBV12-4 and J usage is TRBJ1-1; a possible D gene is TRBD1 (6 bases). The CDR3 consists of 13 residues. Trimming removed 6 bases from V and 0 bases from J, with 8 bases in between. This chain's CDR3 is CASRTGMNTEAFF. The CDR3 nucleotides are TGTGCCAGCAGAACAGGGATGAACACTGAAGCTTTCTTT.

V usage is TRBV30 and J usage is TRBJ2-7; D may be TRBD1 (5 bases). Between the trimmed V and J ends, which lost 4 bases and 0 bases, there was a span of 7 bases. CDR3 length: 12 residues. The germline gives CDR1 GTSNPN, CDR2 SVGIG (reference sequence). CDR3 nucleotides: TGTGCCTGGACAGGGTCCTCCTACGAGCAGTACTTC. It is translated as CAWTGSSYEQYF.

This clone has only one observation. The chain links TRBV27 to TRBJ2-1, with 11 bases identical to TRBD2. Trimming cost V 7 bases and J 2 bases; bases outside gene matches: 1. Germline assignment: CDR1 MNHEY and CDR2 SMNVEV (reference sequence). CDR3 length: 14 residues. The CDR3 sequence is CASKLAGAYNEQFF. In nucleotides, the CDR3 is TGTGCCAGCAAACTAGCGGGGGCCTACAATGAGCAGTTCTTC.

The chain is built from TRBV9 and TRBJ1-3; D call uncertain. Germline CDR1 reads SGDLS; CDR2 reads YYNGEE. CDR3 size: 14 residues. Between the trimmed V and J ends, which lost 0 bases and 0 bases, there was a span of 4 bases. CDR3 residues: CASSVDLSGNTIYF. The CDR3 region has the DNA TGTGCCAGCAGCGTAGATCTCTCTGGAAACACCATATATTTT.

The chain uses TRBV5-1 and TRBJ2-2; D not resolved. V was cut by 0 bases and J by 6 bases, with 6 bases left in between. Germline CDR1 SGHRS, CDR2 YFSETQ. CDR3 length: 13 residues. The CDR3 here is CASSLVPSGELFF. DNA of the CDR3: TGCGCCAGCAGCTTGGTTCCGTCCGGGGAGCTGTTTTTT.

The chain is built from TRBV15 and TRBJ2-3; 8 bases fit TRBD1. The ends lost 0 bases at V and 2 bases at J; junction bases unmatched: 7. Germline lookup yields CDR1 LNHNV and CDR2 YYDKDF (reference sequence). The CDR3 runs to 17 residues. The CDR3 DNA reads TGTGCCACCAGCAGAGATTTGGCCCAGGGGGCCACAGATACGCAGTATTTT. It is translated as CATSRDLAQGATDTQYF.

V usage is TRBV7-9 and J usage is TRBJ1-2, with D hard to call. The V end was cut by 5 bases, the J end by 6 bases, with 7 bases between. Germline assignment: CDR1 SEHNR and CDR2 FQNEAQ (reference sequence). The CDR3 length is 11 residues. The CDR3 DNA reads as TGTGCCAGCAGCCCGCTAAATGGCTACACCTTC. Amino acid sequence: CASSPLNGYTF. Using reference TRBV7-9 and TRBJ1-2 for the parts outside the CDR3, the full variable domain is DTGVSQNPRHKITKRGQNVTFRCDPISEHNRLYWYRQTLGQGPEFLTYFQNEAQLEKSRLLSDRFSAERPKGSFSTLEIQRTEQGDSAMYLCASSPLNGYTFGSGTRLTVV.

This chain joins TRBV6-5 and TRBJ1-2; D is possibly TRBD1 (6 bases). The germline CDR1 and CDR2 sequences are MNHEY and SVGAGI. V was clipped by 0 bases and J by 5 bases, with 10 bases between them. The CDR3 covers 14 residues. CDR3 nucleotides: TGTGCCAGCAGTTACTCGGAGACAGGATATGGCTACACCTTC. Amino acids: CASSYSETGYGYTF.